This TCR beta chain comes out of a study of blood T cell repertoires in COVID-19. Repertoires were generated with immunoSEQ multiplex PCR, while TCRdb's copy carries only in-frame clones and drops some. The table has roughly 150,000 clones, around 83% seen once. The receptor was isolated from a woman aged 45-60 years with acute or convalescent COVID-19. The specimen sequenced was peripheral blood.

The CDR3 sequence is CASSLERVREQYF. The DNA for the CDR3 is TGTGCCAGCAGTTTAGAACGGGTTCGTGAGCAGTACTTC. The V and J genes are TRBV28 and TRBJ2-7, with D hard to call. Trimming pared 2 bases from V and 7 bases from J, leaving 12 bases between. CDR3 length equals 13 residues. Germline values: CDR1 MDHEN, CDR2 SYDVKM.